The 32 T cell receptor beta chains below come from one sample, sequenced in a study of cytomegalovirus exposure and HLA in healthy donors. The primer mix had 60 Vbeta and 13 Jbeta primers. The data were produced by immunoSEQ multiplex PCR, yet TCRdb's version contains in-frame clones alone and is incomplete. The top ten hold over 2% of the sample, which has roughly 150,000 clones, roughly three quarters seen once. The source material was PBMCs. All receptors derive from a man aged 25-45 years in good health and CMV-seronegative.

The rearrangement links TRBV29-1 to TRBJ2-7, with D possibly being TRBD2 (6 bases). This CDR3 comprises 11 residues. Between the trimmed V and J ends, which lost 4 bases and 6 bases, there was a span of 10 bases. Per the germline V gene, CDR1 is SQVTM and CDR2 is ANQGSEA. CDR3 region: CSVVKAGEQYF. The CDR3 coding sequence is TGCAGCGTTGTAAAAGCGGGCGAGCAGTACTTC.

This chain joins TRBV4-2 and TRBJ2-1; D is unclear. From germline, CDR1 is LGHNA and CDR2 YNFKEQ. The CDR3 has 17 amino acids. V dropped 0 bases and J dropped 3 bases, with 15 bases sitting between them. The CDR3 sequence is CASSQDLGLVVYNEQFF. DNA for the CDR3: TGTGCCAGCAGCCAAGATTTAGGCCTAGTTGTCTACAATGAGCAGTTCTTC.

J is TRBJ2-5 and V is TRBV5-1; 9 nucleotides line up with TRBD2. The germline V gene encodes CDR1 SGHRS and CDR2 YFSETQ. This CDR3 has 15 residues. V lost 6 bases, J lost 2 bases, and 8 bases stayed unmatched. CDR3 coding DNA: TGCGCCAGCAATGGTGCGGGAGGGCGGCAAGAGACCCAGTACTTC. It codes for CASNGAGGRQETQYF.

The V and J genes are TRBV4-1 and TRBJ1-5; maybe TRBD1 (6 bases). V was clipped by 1 base and J by 5 bases, with 12 bases between them. The CDR3 has 15 residues. The V gene's germline CDR1 is MGHRA and CDR2 YSYEKL. CDR3 DNA sequence: TGCGCCAGCAGCCAAGCCCCCAACAGGGATCAGCCCCAGCATTTT. Translation gives CASSQAPNRDQPQHF.

The chain employs TRBV25-1 and TRBJ2-7; 11 bases align to TRBD1. Germline lookup yields CDR1 MGHDK and CDR2 SYGVNS. This CDR3 is 15 amino acids long. V was clipped by 2 bases and J by 2 bases; unmatched bases: 2. CDR3 protein: CASSEGQGATYEQYF. The DNA for the CDR3 is TGTGCCAGCAGTGAAGGACAGGGGGCGACCTACGAGCAGTACTTC.

This clone was seen just once. The chain joins TRBV9 to TRBJ2-1; 7 nucleotides agree with TRBD2. CDR3 size: 16 residues. With 3 bases clipped from V and 5 bases from J, the junction kept 11 bases outside the gene matches. Germline-derived CDR1 and CDR2 are SGDLS and YYNGEE. The CDR3 DNA sequence: TGTGCCAGCAGCGGGCTCGCGGGAGAGATAAACAATGAGCAGTTCTTC. This gives the protein CASSGLAGEINNEQFF.

V is TRBV30 and J is TRBJ2-3; 7 bases are shared with TRBD1. Per germline, CDR1 GTSNPN and CDR2 SVGIG (reference sequence). The V segment lost 2 bases and the J segment 5 bases; nucleotides outside the gene matches: 4. This CDR3 is built from 13 residues. CDR3 loop: CAWSLTGVDTQYF. CDR3 bases: TGTGCCTGGAGTCTAACAGGGGTAGATACGCAGTATTTT.

The chain employs TRBV14 and TRBJ2-7; 9 bases line up with TRBD1. Germline CDR1 is SGHDN and CDR2 is FVKESK. This CDR3 is built from 15 residues. V shed 4 bases, J shed 0 bases, and the junction held 4 bases outside the gene matches. The CDR3 loop reads CASSLGQGDSYEQYF. DNA of the CDR3: TGTGCCAGCAGCCTGGGACAGGGCGACTCCTACGAGCAGTACTTC.

The chain employs TRBV15 and TRBJ2-1, with D possibly being TRBD2 (6 bases). With 1 base removed from V and 5 bases from J, the gap between germline ends came to 9 bases. The CDR3 extends over 14 amino acids. CDR1 and CDR2 from the germline V gene are LNHNV and YYDKDF (reference sequence). CDR3 sequence: CATSRGTIDNEQFF. The CDR3 DNA reads TGTGCCACCAGCAGAGGGACTATCGACAATGAGCAGTTCTTC.

A remark on this clone: This sample includes further DNA sequences coding for the same CDR3. CDR3 protein: CASSLGGDYGYTF. The CDR3 DNA is TGTGCCAGCAGCCTAGGGGGGGACTATGGCTACACCTTC. The chain links TRBV7-9 to TRBJ1-2; D might be TRBD1 (6 bases). The CDR3 loop spans 13 amino acids. V shed 5 bases and J shed 3 bases, with 10 bases lying between them. Germline V CDR1 and CDR2: SEHNR, FQNEAQ (reference sequence).

V gene TRBV6-6 combines with J gene TRBJ1-2, with 7 bases aligning to TRBD1. Germline V lookup: CDR1 MNHNY, CDR2 SVGAGI (reference sequence). The CDR3 contains 14 residues. The J segment lost 3 bases and the V segment lost 8 bases, leaving 9 bases of the junction unmatched. The CDR3 spells CASRQIGGDYGYTF. CDR3 DNA sequence: TGTGCCAGCCGCCAAATAGGGGGCGACTATGGCTACACCTTC.

The chain joins TRBV6-4 to TRBJ1-2; TRBD1 matches 7 bases. The CDR3 length is 15 residues. The V segment lost 3 bases and the J segment 2 bases; nucleotides outside the gene matches: 6. CDR1 is MRHNA, CDR2 SNTAGT, per germline. CDR3: CASSEEQGVNYGYTF. CDR3 nucleotides: TGTGCCAGCAGTGAAGAGCAGGGGGTAAACTATGGCTACACCTTC.

This clone has only a few counts. The chain recombines TRBV2 with TRBJ2-5; 12 nucleotides align to TRBD1. This CDR3 has 14 residues. Germline V gene data show CDR1 as SNHLY and CDR2 as FYNNEI. Germline trimming cut 7 bases from V and 5 bases from J; bases unmatched to any gene: 5. This chain's CDR3 is CASMGQGAGETQYF. The CDR3 region has the DNA TGTGCCAGCATGGGACAGGGGGCTGGCGAGACCCAGTACTTC.

Only a few counts were recorded for this clone. The chain uses TRBV28 and TRBJ2-1; 9 nucleotides match TRBD1. The V segment lost 5 bases and the J segment 6 bases; nucleotides outside the gene matches: 5. Germline CDR1 and CDR2: MDHEN and SYDVKM. CDR3 length: 14 amino acids. The CDR3 DNA is TGTGCCAGCAGTCCCCAGACAGGGGGCAATGAGCAGTTCTTC. It specifies CASSPQTGGNEQFF.

The CDR3 DNA is TGCGCCAGCCGACTAGCGGGAGGGAGTGAGCAGTTCTTC. It yields the protein CASRLAGGSEQFF. The chain carries TRBV5-1 and TRBJ2-1, with 14 bases matching TRBD2. This CDR3 has 13 amino acids. The V segment lost 7 bases and the J segment 9 bases; nucleotides outside the gene matches: 3. Per the germline V gene, CDR1 is SGHRS and CDR2 is YFSETQ.

The rearrangement joins TRBV9 to TRBJ1-2; perhaps TRBD1 as D (6 bases). Germline lookup yields CDR1 SGDLS and CDR2 YYNGEE. CDR3 length: 16 residues. The ends were cut back, 3 bases at V and 4 bases at J, with 19 bases in the middle. The CDR3 bases are TGTGCCAGCAGCGCCTACAGGGAACCCAGAGGCTATGGCTACACCTTC. This encodes CASSAYREPRGYGYTF. Together with reference TRBV9 and TRBJ1-2, the CDR3 gives the full variable domain: DSGVTQTPKHLITATGQRVTLRCSPRSGDLSVYWYQQSLDQGLQFLIQYYNGEERAKGNILERFSAQQFPDLHSELNLSSLELGDSALYFCASSAYREPRGYGYTFGSGTRLTVV.

The CDR3, as DNA: TGTGCCAGCAGCCGCCGACAGGGTAACTACGAGCAGTACTTC. Its protein product is CASSRRQGNYEQYF. J is TRBJ2-7 and V is TRBV7-8; 7 bases match TRBD1. CDR1 SGHVS and CDR2 FQNEAQ come from the germline V gene. The CDR3 is 14 amino acids. The ends lost 5 bases at V and 3 bases at J; junction bases unmatched: 7. Supplemented by reference TRBV7-8 and TRBJ2-7, the full variable domain reads GAGVSQSPRYKVAKRGQDVALRCDPISGHVSLFWYQQALGQGPEFLTYFQNEAQLDKSGLPSDRFFAERPEGSVSTLKIQRTQQEDSAVYLCASSRRQGNYEQYFGPGTRLTVT.

J is TRBJ1-1 and V is TRBV29-1, with D possibly TRBD1 on 6 matching bases. The CDR3 covers 14 residues. The V end lost 4 bases, the J end lost 2 bases, and 14 bases lay between the germline ends. Germline V lookup: CDR1 SQVTM, CDR2 ANQGSEA. The CDR3 region has the DNA TGCAGCGTTGGCGGGGGACATAGAAACACTGAAGCTTTCTTT. Its protein is CSVGGGHRNTEAFF.

This clone was seen a few times. V is TRBV6-1 and J is TRBJ2-1, with 8 bases that match TRBD1. Germline V lookup: CDR1 MNHNS, CDR2 SASEGT. Germline trimming cut 8 bases from V and 5 bases from J; bases unmatched to any gene: 5. CDR3 length: 13 residues. The CDR3 nucleotides are TGTGCCAGCGACAGGGGTGAGAACAATGAGCAGTTCTTC. Translating gives CASDRGENNEQFF.

The chain couples TRBV18 to TRBJ1-2, with TRBD1 matching over 10 bases. Trimming removed 4 bases from V and 6 bases from J; junction bases left unmatched: 2. From germline, CDR1 is KGHSH and CDR2 LQKENI. CDR3 length equals 13 residues. In DNA form, the CDR3 reads TGTGCCAGCTCACTCGGACAGGGGGATGGCTACACCTTC. It yields the protein CASSLGQGDGYTF.

This rearrangement joins TRBV5-1 to TRBJ2-3; 15 bases fit TRBD2. Germline V gives CDR1 SGHRS, CDR2 YFSETQ. The CDR3 is 16 amino acids. With 4 bases clipped from V and 4 bases from J, the junction kept 4 bases outside the gene matches. CDR3 sequence reads: CASSQGLAGGSDTQYF. CDR3 in DNA: TGCGCCAGCAGCCAGGGACTAGCGGGAGGTTCAGATACGCAGTATTTT.

J is TRBJ1-5 and V is TRBV2; the D gene is possibly TRBD1 (5 bases). CDR3 length: 15 amino acids. V was trimmed by 6 bases and J by 0 bases, leaving 12 bases between them. The germline V gene has CDR1 SNHLY and CDR2 FYNNEI. The CDR3 coding sequence is TGTGCCAGCAGAGGGGAGGGATATAGCAATCAGCCCCAGCATTTT. It is translated as CASRGEGYSNQPQHF.

This chain connects TRBV18 to TRBJ1-4, with D perhaps TRBD1 (5 bases). The germline CDR1 and CDR2 sequences are KGHSH and LQKENI. This CDR3 spans 16 amino acids. V was trimmed by 3 bases and J by 5 bases, leaving 16 bases between them. This CDR3 is CASSPGFGGGNEKLFF. CDR3 in DNA: TGTGCCAGCTCACCCGGATTCGGGGGAGGAAATGAAAAACTGTTTTTT.

The chain carries TRBV7-9 and TRBJ2-1; a possible D gene is TRBD1 (5 bases). This CDR3 contains 13 residues. With 9 bases removed from V and 7 bases from J, the gap between germline ends came to 16 bases. Germline V lookup: CDR1 SEHNR, CDR2 FQNEAQ (reference sequence). This chain's CDR3 is CARLPRVMNEQFF. As DNA, the CDR3 is TGTGCCAGACTACCCAGGGTGATGAATGAGCAGTTCTTC.

The genes are TRBV7-9 and TRBJ1-1; D is possibly TRBD1 (6 bases). Germline loops: CDR1 SEHNR, CDR2 FQNEAQ (reference sequence). The CDR3 is 15 amino acids. V gave up 7 bases and J gave up 6 bases, with 21 bases separating them. CDR3 in DNA: TGTGCCAGCATGTCCCCCGGCAGGGGAAGCGCTGAAGCTTTCTTT. Translating it yields CASMSPGRGSAEAFF.

The CDR3 DNA is TGTGCCAGCAGTTTACCCTCCGGGACAGGGGGCTCGGGGGAGCAGTACTTC. Its protein is CASSLPSGTGGSGEQYF. The chain has TRBV28 and TRBJ2-7, with 12 bases identical to TRBD1. Germline CDR1 MDHEN, CDR2 SYDVKM. The CDR3 is 17 residues long. V lost 2 bases and J lost 7; bases outside the gene matches: 12.

V gene TRBV4-1 combines with J gene TRBJ2-7, with 10 bases lining up with TRBD1. CDR3 length: 14 residues. The trim removed 3 bases at V and 5 bases at J, leaving 4 bases unmatched. Germline V gene sequence: CDR1 MGHRA, CDR2 YSYEKL. The CDR3 nucleotides read TGCGCCAGCAGCCAGCCGGGACAGGGGAACGAGCAGTACTTC. It yields the protein CASSQPGQGNEQYF.

The V gene is TRBV14, the J gene TRBJ1-1; weak D call: TRBD1 (5 bases). The CDR3 has 15 amino acids. Deletions cut 4 bases from V and 2 bases from J, with 14 bases between. Per the germline V gene, CDR1 is SGHDN and CDR2 is FVKESK. CDR3 coding DNA: TGTGCCAGCAGCCGATTAAGTGGGACTAACACTGAAGCTTTCTTT. This codes for CASSRLSGTNTEAFF.

This rearrangement joins TRBV28 to TRBJ2-7, with D possibly matching TRBD2 (6 bases). V was cut by 4 bases and J by 0 bases, with 13 bases left in between. Germline CDR1 is MDHEN and CDR2 is SYDVKM. The CDR3 is 15 residues long. The CDR3 spells CASSWRGLRSYEQYF. The CDR3 region has the DNA TGTGCCAGCAGTTGGCGGGGACTCCGCTCCTACGAGCAGTACTTC.

This chain joins TRBV19 and TRBJ2-7, with D unclear. Per germline, CDR1 LNHDA and CDR2 SQIVND (reference sequence). The V end lost 3 bases, the J end lost 3 bases, and 18 bases lay between the germline ends. CDR3 length: 16 residues. The CDR3 region is CASSINNYSPIYEQYF. CDR3 DNA sequence: TGTGCCAGTAGTATTAATAACTACTCGCCAATCTACGAGCAGTACTTC.

The J gene is TRBJ2-3, the V gene TRBV2, with 8 nucleotides matching TRBD1. V gave up 0 bases and J gave up 11 bases; unmatched junction bases: 13. Germline V gene sequence: CDR1 SNHLY, CDR2 FYNNEI. The CDR3 consists of 16 residues. CDR3 sequence: CASSEALRDRRLGQYF. The DNA of the CDR3 is TGTGCCAGCAGTGAAGCGCTTAGGGACAGGCGCCTCGGGCAGTATTTT.

V usage is TRBV28 and J usage is TRBJ1-2; D unclear. Deletions cut 5 bases from V and 0 bases from J, with 10 bases between. The CDR3 spans 14 residues. In germline, CDR1 is MDHEN, CDR2 SYDVKM. Written as DNA, the CDR3 is TGTGCCAGCAGTCCGGCGGCCGCTAACTATGGCTACACCTTC. Translation gives CASSPAAANYGYTF.